This TCR beta chain originates from a study of blood T cell repertoires in COVID-19. Trimming left V 5 bases short and J 4 bases short, with 15 bases between. The V gene's germline CDR1 is LNHDA and CDR2 SQIVND (reference sequence). CDR3 length: 15 residues. Sequencing was performed with immunoSEQ multiplex PCR; in TCRdb, only in-frame clones are kept and a portion is missing. The sample records around 68,000 clones, roughly 87% being singletons. This chain joins TRBV19 and TRBJ1-5; D perhaps matches TRBD1 (5 bases). The specimen sequenced was peripheral blood. The receptor was isolated from a woman in her fifties or sixties with acute or convalescent COVID-19. The CDR3 here is CASSLGSGGNQPQHF. The CDR3, as DNA: TGTGCCAGTAGTCTTGGCAGTGGGGGGAATCAGCCCCAGCATTTT. Variable domain in full (rest from reference TRBV19 and TRBJ1-5): DGGITQSPKYLFRKEGQNVTLSCEQNLNHDAMYWYRQDPGQGLRLIYYSQIVNDFQKGDIAEGYSVSREKKESFPLTVTSAQKNPTAFYLCASSLGSGGNQPQHFGDGTRLSIL.